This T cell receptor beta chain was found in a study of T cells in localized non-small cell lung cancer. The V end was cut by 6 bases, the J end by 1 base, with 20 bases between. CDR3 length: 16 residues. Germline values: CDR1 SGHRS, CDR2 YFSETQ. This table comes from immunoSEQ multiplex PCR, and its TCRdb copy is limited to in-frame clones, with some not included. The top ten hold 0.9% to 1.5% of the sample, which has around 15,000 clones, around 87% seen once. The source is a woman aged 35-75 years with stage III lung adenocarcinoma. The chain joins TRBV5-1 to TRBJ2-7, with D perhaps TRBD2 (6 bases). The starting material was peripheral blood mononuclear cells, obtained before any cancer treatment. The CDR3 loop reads CASTLGYGGTSYEQYF. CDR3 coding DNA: TGCGCCAGCACCCTGGGGTACGGGGGTACATCCTACGAGCAGTACTTC.